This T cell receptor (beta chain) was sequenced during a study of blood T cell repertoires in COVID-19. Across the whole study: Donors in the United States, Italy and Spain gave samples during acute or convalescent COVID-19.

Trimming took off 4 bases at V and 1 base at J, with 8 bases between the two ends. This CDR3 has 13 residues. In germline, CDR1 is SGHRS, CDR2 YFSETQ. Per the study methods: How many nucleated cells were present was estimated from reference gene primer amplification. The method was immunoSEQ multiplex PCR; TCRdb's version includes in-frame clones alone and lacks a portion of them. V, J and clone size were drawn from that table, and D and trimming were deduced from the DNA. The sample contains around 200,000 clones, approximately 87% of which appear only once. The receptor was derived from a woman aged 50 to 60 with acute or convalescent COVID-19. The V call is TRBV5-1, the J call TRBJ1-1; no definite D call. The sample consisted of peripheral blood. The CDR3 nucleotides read TGCGCCAGCAGCCGCTTGAGGAACACTGAAGCTTTCTTT. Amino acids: CASSRLRNTEAFF.